The next 23 T cell receptor beta chains were all read from a single sample in a study of post-analysis software for immune sequencing data. Overall study findings and caveats: Five or six TRBV segments were significantly more frequent in patients than in controls. TRBV5-6, TRBV5-1 and TRBV20-1 were among these segments.

Antigens for these TCRs are unknown. Incorporated into the TCR beta cDNA libraries were unique molecular identifiers, which served to reduce PCR and sequencing biases. TCRdb called the PCR reads again in MiXCR, with one record for every CDR3 protein. The sample includes roughly 430,000 distinct CDR3 sequences, more than 30% of them seen just once. Source material: blood. The receptors derive from a girl aged 2 to 9 with multiple sclerosis.

For the CDR3, the DNA is TGTGCCAGCTCTGGGAGACCAGGAGAAAAACTGTTTTTT. It translates to CASSGRPGEKLFF. The chain links TRBV9 to TRBJ1-4, with D uncertain. CDR1 is SGDLS and CDR2 is YYNGEE in the germline V gene. Trimming cost V 7 bases and J 8 bases, with 15 bases left between them. The CDR3 extends over 13 amino acids.

This clonotype was seen more than once but under ten times. V and J are TRBV15 and TRBJ2-7; TRBD2 is a possible D gene (5 bases). The CDR3 loop spans 12 amino acids. The V end was cut by 0 bases, the J end by 6 bases, with 6 bases between. Germline CDR1 is LNHNV and CDR2 is YYDKDF (reference sequence). CDR3 nucleotides: TGTGCCACCAGCAGAGATCGGGGCGAGCAGTACTTC. Translation gives CATSRDRGEQYF.

This chain links TRBV28 with TRBJ1-2; tentatively, D is TRBD1 (6 bases). The germline V gene encodes CDR1 MDHEN and CDR2 SYDVKM. V dropped 6 bases and J dropped 3 bases, with 11 bases sitting between them. The CDR3 is 13 amino acids. CDR3 sequence reads: CASSSGQHYGYTF. CDR3 nucleotide sequence: TGTGCCAGCAGCTCTGGACAGCACTATGGCTACACCTTC.

The chain recombines TRBV27 with TRBJ2-1; TRBD1 matches 7 bases. The CDR3 has 14 amino acids. In germline, CDR1 is MNHEY, CDR2 SMNVEV (reference sequence). V lost 5 bases and J lost 5; bases outside the gene matches: 6. In nucleotides, the CDR3 is TGTGCCAGCAGTAAGGGACAGCAAGACAATGAGCAGTTCTTC. It encodes CASSKGQQDNEQFF.

The rearrangement links TRBV20-1 to TRBJ2-7, with 9 positions matching TRBD1. The ends lost 7 bases at V and 2 bases at J; junction bases unmatched: 9. The CDR3 consists of 14 residues. The V gene's germline CDR1 is DFQATT and CDR2 SNEGSKA (reference sequence). The CDR3 sequence is CSVSQGAAPYEQYF. The CDR3 region has the DNA TGCAGTGTTTCACAGGGGGCCGCACCCTACGAGCAGTACTTC.

The chain combines TRBV7-2 with TRBJ2-2, with D tentatively TRBD2 (5 bases). The length of the CDR3 is 17 residues. The V gene lost 3 bases and the J gene lost 0 bases, with 14 bases spanning the gap. Germline CDR1 SGHTA, CDR2 FQGNSA. This CDR3 reads CASSLDRGVANTGELFF. The CDR3, as DNA: TGTGCCAGCAGCTTGGATCGGGGAGTGGCGAACACCGGGGAGCTGTTTTTT. Combining the CDR3 with reference TRBV7-2 and TRBJ2-2 gives the whole variable domain GAGVSQSPSNKVTEKGKDVELRCDPISGHTALYWYRQSLGQGLEFLIYFQGNSAPDKSGLPSDRFSAERTGGSVSTLTIQRTQQEDSAVYLCASSLDRGVANTGELFFGEGSRLTVL.

V is TRBV7-9 and J is TRBJ2-2; either TRBD1 or TRBD2 may supply D (6 bases each). The CDR3 consists of 14 residues. V dropped 6 bases and J dropped 3 bases, with 11 bases sitting between them. Germline CDR1 and CDR2: SEHNR and FQNEAQ (reference sequence). The CDR3 DNA reads TGTGCCAGCAGTCCGAGGGGGGACACCGGGGAGCTGTTTTTT. It yields the protein CASSPRGDTGELFF.

V and J are TRBV5-6 and TRBJ2-7; 9 nucleotides match TRBD2. V trimming: 7 bases; J trimming: 3 bases; junction bases outside the gene matches: 5. The CDR3 is 13 residues long. Germline V CDR1 and CDR2: SGHDT, YYEEEE. The CDR3 is CASAGLADYEQYF. The CDR3, as DNA: TGTGCCAGCGCGGGACTAGCCGACTACGAGCAGTACTTC.

In nucleotides, the CDR3 is TGTGCCAGCAGCGGGTCAGGGGCGGGGTACACCTTC. Translation gives CASSGSGAGYTF. The chain joins TRBV6-5 to TRBJ1-2; D perhaps matches TRBD1 (6 bases). The germline V gene encodes CDR1 MNHEY and CDR2 SVGAGI. The CDR3 totals 12 residues. The germline V and J ends were trimmed by 6 bases and 11 bases, with 16 bases remaining between them.

This clonotype was seen a handful of times. J is TRBJ1-2 and V is TRBV29-1, with D perhaps matching TRBD1 (5 bases). The V and J ends lost 6 bases and 8 bases respectively, with 22 bases between them. Germline CDR1 is SQVTM and CDR2 is ANQGSEA. The length of the CDR3 is 14 residues. DNA for the CDR3: TGCAGCGTGCCGGCGCCGGCCTGGGGGGTGGGCTACACCTTC. As protein: CSVPAPAWGVGYTF.

A few counts support this clonotype. CDR3 in amino acids: CASSFSEIATNEKLFF. The CDR3 DNA follows: TGTGCCAGCAGCTTTTCGGAGATAGCAACTAATGAAAAACTGTTTTTT. The chain uses TRBV5-5 and TRBJ1-4; D gene ambiguous. In germline, CDR1 is SGHKS, CDR2 YYEKEE (reference sequence). This CDR3 comprises 16 residues. Trimming stripped 2 bases from V and 0 bases from J, with 11 bases between.

About this clonotype itself: One base away lies a much larger clone, so this may be a sequencing read error. The rearrangement joins TRBV10-2 to TRBJ2-3; 11 nucleotides match TRBD2. Germline CDR1 is WSHSY and CDR2 is SAAADI. The V and J ends lost 6 bases and 7 bases, in that order; junction bases with no gene match: 9. The CDR3 contains 15 residues. The CDR3 DNA reads TGCGCCAGCAGGCCGGGACTAGCGGTCGCCTATACGCAGTATTTT. Its translation: CASRPGLAVAYTQYF.

V is TRBV10-3 and J is TRBJ2-7; 7 bases line up with TRBD2. The end of the DNA is better explained by TRBJ2-5, so the J call may be wrong. The CDR3 totals 15 residues. Germline V gene data show CDR1 as ENHRY and CDR2 as SYGVKD. DNA for the CDR3: TGTGCCATCAGTGAACCGGGGAGGGAGATTGAGACCCAGTACTTC. Its protein is CAISEPGREIETQYF.

The chain links TRBV6-6 to TRBJ2-7, with D perhaps TRBD1 or TRBD2 (7 bases each). The CDR3 consists of 17 residues. In germline, CDR1 is MNHNY, CDR2 SVGAGI (reference sequence). The V and J ends lost 8 bases and 2 bases respectively, with 25 bases between them. DNA for the CDR3: TGTGCCAGCCACCAACAGGGGAGGGGGCGGACTCCCTACGAGCAGTACTTC. It specifies CASHQQGRGRTPYEQYF.

The chain is built from TRBV29-1 and TRBJ2-1; TRBD2 matches at 9 bases. The CDR3 is made up of 14 amino acids. Unmatched junction bases numbered 9, after V lost 6 bases and J lost 6 bases. Germline V gene lookup returns CDR1 SQVTM and CDR2 ANQGSEA. CDR3 amino acids: CSVEIAGEINEQFF. CDR3 nucleotides: TGCAGCGTGGAGATAGCGGGGGAGATCAATGAGCAGTTCTTC.

This clonotype has only a few counts. V is TRBV9 and J is TRBJ1-2, with unresolved D. The CDR3 is made up of 17 amino acids. Germline loops: CDR1 SGDLS, CDR2 YYNGEE. V was clipped by 1 base and J by 5 bases, with 21 bases between them. CDR3 region: CASSVREGAGLGYGYTF. The CDR3 nucleotides read TGTGCCAGCAGCGTAAGGGAGGGCGCGGGCTTAGGGTATGGCTACACCTTC.

The V call is TRBV2, the J call TRBJ2-1; 8 nucleotides agree with TRBD1. This CDR3 spans 16 amino acids. Trimming at V came to 5 bases and at J to 2 bases, leaving 8 bases not matched to a gene. CDR1 is SNHLY and CDR2 is FYNNEI in the germline V gene. This CDR3 is CASSSNRGTAYNEQFF. DNA of the CDR3: TGTGCCAGCAGTTCTAACAGGGGGACAGCCTACAATGAGCAGTTCTTC.

V is TRBV2 and J is TRBJ2-3, with 8 bases matching TRBD1. Germline CDR1 reads SNHLY; CDR2 reads FYNNEI. With V trimmed by 8 bases and J by 1 base, 8 bases remained unmatched. The CDR3 runs 15 residues. CDR3 coding DNA: TGTGCCAGCCGAGTCGACAGGGGTGGCACAGATACGCAGTATTTT. As protein: CASRVDRGGTDTQYF.

The rearrangement joins TRBV5-1 to TRBJ2-1, with D perhaps TRBD2 (6 bases). There are 14 residues in the CDR3. Deletions cut 7 bases from V and 5 bases from J, with 16 bases between. Germline V CDR1 and CDR2: SGHRS, YFSETQ. CDR3 bases: TGCGCCAGCCGAGGGACTGGCGGTAACAATGAGCAGTTCTTC. Translation: CASRGTGGNNEQFF.

The table lists this clonotype with a count of one. This chain uses TRBV4-2 with TRBJ2-1, with 10 bases aligning to TRBD2. V lost 2 bases to trimming and J lost 5 bases; unmatched junction nucleotides: 12. Germline loops: CDR1 LGHNA, CDR2 YNFKEQ. This CDR3 region has 18 residues. For the CDR3, the DNA is TGTGCCAGCAGCCAATCGATCCTTATAGCGGGAGGTCACAATGAGCAGTTCTTC. Its protein is CASSQSILIAGGHNEQFF.

The V call is TRBV20-1, the J call TRBJ1-2; D is unclear. The germline gives CDR1 DFQATT, CDR2 SNEGSKA (reference sequence). This CDR3 has 13 residues. V was shortened by 2 bases and J by 0 bases, with 7 bases between the two germline ends. CDR3 in amino acids: CSARSVSNYGYTF. The CDR3 DNA reads TGCAGTGCTAGATCAGTCTCTAACTATGGCTACACCTTC.

This clonotype was recorded a few times. V and J are TRBV2 and TRBJ1-2; D is unresolved. The CDR3 totals 14 residues. V was trimmed by 4 bases and J by 0 bases, leaving 9 bases between them. Germline V CDR1 and CDR2: SNHLY, FYNNEI. This CDR3 reads CASSAYITNYGYTF. CDR3 coding DNA: TGTGCCAGCAGTGCCTACATAACTAACTATGGCTACACCTTC.

This clonotype was detected a few times. Relative to the germline gene, one junction end is altered; a read error may explain this. The gene calls are TRBV7-9 and TRBJ2-5; 7 nucleotides align to TRBD2. There are 16 residues in the CDR3. The germline CDR1 and CDR2 sequences are SEHNR and FQNEAQ (reference sequence). The CDR3 sequence: CASSWKRLALGEIQYF. The CDR3 DNA is TGTGCCAGCAGCTGGAAACGACTAGCTCTGGGAGAGATCCAGTACTTC.